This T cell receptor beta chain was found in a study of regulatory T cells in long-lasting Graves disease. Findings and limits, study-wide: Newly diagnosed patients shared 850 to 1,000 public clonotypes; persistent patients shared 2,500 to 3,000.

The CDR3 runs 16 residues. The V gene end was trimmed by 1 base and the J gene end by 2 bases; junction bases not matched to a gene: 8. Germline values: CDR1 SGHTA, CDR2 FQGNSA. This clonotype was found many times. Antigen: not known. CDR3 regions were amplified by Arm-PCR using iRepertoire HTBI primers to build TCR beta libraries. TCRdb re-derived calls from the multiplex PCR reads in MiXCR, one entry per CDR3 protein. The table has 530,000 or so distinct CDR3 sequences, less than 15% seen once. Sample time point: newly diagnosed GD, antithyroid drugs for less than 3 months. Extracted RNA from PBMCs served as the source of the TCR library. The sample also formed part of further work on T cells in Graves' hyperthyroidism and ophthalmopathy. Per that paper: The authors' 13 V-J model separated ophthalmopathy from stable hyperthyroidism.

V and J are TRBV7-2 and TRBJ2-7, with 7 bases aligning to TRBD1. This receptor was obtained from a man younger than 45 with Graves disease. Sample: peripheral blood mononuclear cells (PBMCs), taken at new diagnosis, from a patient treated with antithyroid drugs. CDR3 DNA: TGTGCCAGCAGCTTAGTTGGACAGGCCGAAACCTACGAGCAGTACTTC. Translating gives CASSLVGQAETYEQYF.